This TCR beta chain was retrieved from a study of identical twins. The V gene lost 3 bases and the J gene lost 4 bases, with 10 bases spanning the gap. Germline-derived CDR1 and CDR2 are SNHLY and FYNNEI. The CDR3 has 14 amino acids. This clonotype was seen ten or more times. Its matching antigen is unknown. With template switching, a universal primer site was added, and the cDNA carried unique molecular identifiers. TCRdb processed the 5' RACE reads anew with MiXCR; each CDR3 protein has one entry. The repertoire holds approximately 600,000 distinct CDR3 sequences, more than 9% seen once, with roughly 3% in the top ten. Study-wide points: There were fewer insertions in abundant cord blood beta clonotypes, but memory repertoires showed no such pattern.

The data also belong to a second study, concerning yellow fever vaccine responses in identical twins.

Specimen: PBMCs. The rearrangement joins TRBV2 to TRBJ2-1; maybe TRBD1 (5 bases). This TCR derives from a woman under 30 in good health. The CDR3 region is CASSEGQNYNEQFF. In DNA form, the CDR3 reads TGTGCCAGCAGTGAGGGGCAGAATTACAATGAGCAGTTCTTC. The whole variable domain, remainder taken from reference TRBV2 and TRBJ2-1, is EPEVTQTPSHQVTQMGQEVILRCVPISNHLYFYWYRQILGQKVEFLVSFYNNEISEKSEIFDDQFSVERPDGSNFTLKIRSTKLEDSAMYFCASSEGQNYNEQFFGPGTRLTVL.